This TCR beta chain was sequenced in a study of control samples from healthy donors and cancer patients. Germline V lookup: CDR1 PRHDT, CDR2 FYEKMQ (reference sequence). With V trimmed by 5 bases and J by 2 bases, 8 bases remained unmatched. The CDR3 extends over 16 amino acids. Sequencing was performed with immunoSEQ multiplex PCR; in TCRdb, only in-frame clones are kept and a portion is missing. The data show some 150,000 clones, about 89% seen once. The chain uses TRBV13 and TRBJ2-3; 9 positions agree with TRBD2. This clonotype was sampled from a man aged 18-30 years in good health. Sequenced sample: blood. CDR3 residues: CASSPRLAVSTDTQYF. The CDR3 DNA follows: TGTGCCAGCAGCCCCCGACTAGCGGTATCCACAGATACGCAGTATTTT.